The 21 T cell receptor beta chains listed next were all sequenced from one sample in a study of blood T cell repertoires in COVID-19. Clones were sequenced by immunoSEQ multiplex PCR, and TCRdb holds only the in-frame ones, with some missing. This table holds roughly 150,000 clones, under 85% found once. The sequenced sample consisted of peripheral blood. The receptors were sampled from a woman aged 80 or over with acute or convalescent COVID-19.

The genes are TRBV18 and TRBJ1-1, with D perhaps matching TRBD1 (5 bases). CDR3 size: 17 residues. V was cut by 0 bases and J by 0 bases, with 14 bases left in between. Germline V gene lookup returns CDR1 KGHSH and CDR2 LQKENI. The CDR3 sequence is CASSPPAGVRVNTEAFF. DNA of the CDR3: TGTGCCAGCTCACCACCAGCGGGGGTAAGGGTGAACACTGAAGCTTTCTTT.

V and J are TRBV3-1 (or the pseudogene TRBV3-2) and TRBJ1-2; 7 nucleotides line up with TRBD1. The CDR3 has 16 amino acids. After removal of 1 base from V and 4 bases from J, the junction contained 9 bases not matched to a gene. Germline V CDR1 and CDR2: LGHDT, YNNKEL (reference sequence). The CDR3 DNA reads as TGTGCCAGCAGCCAAGGGGCGACAGGGTTCATCTATGGCTACACCTTC. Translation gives CASSQGATGFIYGYTF.

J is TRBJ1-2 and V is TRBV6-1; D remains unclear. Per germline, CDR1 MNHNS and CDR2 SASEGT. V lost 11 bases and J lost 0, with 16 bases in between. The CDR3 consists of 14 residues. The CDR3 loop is CAASGSGSNYGYTF. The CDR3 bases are TGTGCCGCCTCAGGTTCCGGATCTAACTATGGCTACACCTTC.

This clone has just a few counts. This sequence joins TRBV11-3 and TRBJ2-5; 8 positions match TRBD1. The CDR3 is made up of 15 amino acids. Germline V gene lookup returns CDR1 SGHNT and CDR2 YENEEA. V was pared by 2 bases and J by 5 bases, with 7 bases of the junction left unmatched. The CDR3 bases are TGTGCCAGCAGCTTAAGGTCGGGGGACAGGGAGACCCAGTACTTC. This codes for CASSLRSGDRETQYF.

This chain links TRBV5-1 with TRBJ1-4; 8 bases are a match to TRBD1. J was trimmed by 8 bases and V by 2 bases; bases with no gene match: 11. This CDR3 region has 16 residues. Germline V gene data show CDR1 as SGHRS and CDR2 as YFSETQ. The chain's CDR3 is CASSLPDRGRGEKLFF. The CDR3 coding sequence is TGCGCCAGCAGCTTACCCGACAGGGGACGCGGGGAAAAACTGTTTTTT.

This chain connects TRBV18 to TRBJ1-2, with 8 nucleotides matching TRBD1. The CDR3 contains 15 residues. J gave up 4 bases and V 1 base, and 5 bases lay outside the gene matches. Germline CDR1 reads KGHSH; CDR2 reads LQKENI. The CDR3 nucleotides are TGTGCCAGCTCACCACAAGGACAGGGTTCCTATGGCTACACCTTC. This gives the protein CASSPQGQGSYGYTF.

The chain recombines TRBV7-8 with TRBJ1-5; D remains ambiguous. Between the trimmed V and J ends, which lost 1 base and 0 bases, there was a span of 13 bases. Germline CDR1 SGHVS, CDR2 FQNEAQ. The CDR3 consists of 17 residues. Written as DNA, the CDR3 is TGTGCCAGCAGCTTAGGGGCACTGGGCCATAGCAATCAGCCCCAGCATTTT. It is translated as CASSLGALGHSNQPQHF.

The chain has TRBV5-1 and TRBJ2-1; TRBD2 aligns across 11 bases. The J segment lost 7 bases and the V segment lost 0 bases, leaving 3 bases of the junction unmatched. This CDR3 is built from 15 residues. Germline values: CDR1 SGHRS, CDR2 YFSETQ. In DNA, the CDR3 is TGCGCCAGCAGCTTGGATAGCGGGAGGGTGAATGAGCAGTTCTTC. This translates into CASSLDSGRVNEQFF.

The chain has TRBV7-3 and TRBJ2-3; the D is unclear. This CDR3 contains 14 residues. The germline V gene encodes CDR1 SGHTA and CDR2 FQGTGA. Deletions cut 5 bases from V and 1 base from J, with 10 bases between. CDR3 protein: CASSPSTRTDTQYF. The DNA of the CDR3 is TGTGCCAGCAGCCCCTCTACCCGCACAGATACGCAGTATTTT. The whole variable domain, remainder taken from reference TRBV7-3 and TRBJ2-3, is GAGVSQTPSNKVTEKGKYVELRCDPISGHTALYWYRQSLGQGPEFLIYFQGTGAADDSGLPNDRFFAVRPEGSVSTLKIQRTERGDSAVYLCASSPSTRTDTQYFGPGTRLTVL.

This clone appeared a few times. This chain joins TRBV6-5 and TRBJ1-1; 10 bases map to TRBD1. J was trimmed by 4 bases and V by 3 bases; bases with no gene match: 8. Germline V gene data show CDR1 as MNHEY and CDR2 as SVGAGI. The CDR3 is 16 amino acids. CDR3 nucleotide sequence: TGTGCCAGCAGTTATTCCGGGACAGGGGCGGCCACTGAAGCTTTCTTT. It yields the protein CASSYSGTGAATEAFF.

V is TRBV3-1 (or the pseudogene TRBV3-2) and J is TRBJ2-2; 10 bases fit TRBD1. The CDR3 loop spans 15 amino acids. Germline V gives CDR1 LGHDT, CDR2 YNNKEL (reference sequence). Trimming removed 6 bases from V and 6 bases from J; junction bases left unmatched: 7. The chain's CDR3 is CASSRQGAMPGELFF. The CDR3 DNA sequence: TGTGCCAGCAGTCGACAGGGGGCAATGCCCGGGGAGCTGTTTTTT.

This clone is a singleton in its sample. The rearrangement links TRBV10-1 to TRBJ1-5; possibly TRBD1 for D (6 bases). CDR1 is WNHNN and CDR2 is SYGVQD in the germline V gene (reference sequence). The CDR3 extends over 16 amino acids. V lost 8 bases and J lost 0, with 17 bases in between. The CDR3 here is CASEPRDTHSNQPQHF. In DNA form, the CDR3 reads TGCGCCAGCGAACCCCGGGACACCCATAGCAATCAGCCCCAGCATTTT.

The CDR3 DNA reads TGTGCCAGCAGCGTAGGGGACAGGGGCTACGAGCAGTACTTC. Translated, it gives CASSVGDRGYEQYF. The chain combines TRBV9 with TRBJ2-7; TRBD1 aligns across 10 bases. The CDR3 covers 14 residues. V dropped 0 bases and J dropped 3; count of bases not matched to a gene: 0. Germline V CDR1 and CDR2: SGDLS, YYNGEE.

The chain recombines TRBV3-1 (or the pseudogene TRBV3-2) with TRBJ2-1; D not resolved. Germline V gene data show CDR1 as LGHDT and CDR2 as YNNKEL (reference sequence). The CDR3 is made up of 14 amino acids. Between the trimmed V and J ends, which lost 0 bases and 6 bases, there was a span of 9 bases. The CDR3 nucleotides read TGTGCCAGCAGCCAAGAAGGCGGCGTCAATGAGCAGTTCTTC. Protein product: CASSQEGGVNEQFF.

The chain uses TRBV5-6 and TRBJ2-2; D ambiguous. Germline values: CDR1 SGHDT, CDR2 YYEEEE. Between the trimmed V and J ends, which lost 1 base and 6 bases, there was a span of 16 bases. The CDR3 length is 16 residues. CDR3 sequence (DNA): TGTGCCAGCAGCTTGTACTCGCCCACCGGAGCCGGGGAGCTGTTTTTT. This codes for CASSLYSPTGAGELFF.

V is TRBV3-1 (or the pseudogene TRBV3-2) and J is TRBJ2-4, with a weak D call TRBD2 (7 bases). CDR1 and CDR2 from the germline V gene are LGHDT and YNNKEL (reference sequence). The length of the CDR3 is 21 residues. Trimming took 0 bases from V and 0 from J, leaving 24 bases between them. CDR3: CASSQDLTTTGGYIAKNIQYF. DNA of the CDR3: TGTGCCAGCAGCCAAGACCTGACGACTACGGGGGGCTATATAGCCAAAAACATTCAGTACTTC.

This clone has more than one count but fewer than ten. This CDR3 is CASSYLRLLYEQYF. CDR3 nucleotide sequence: TGTGCCAGCAGTTACCTTCGGTTACTCTACGAGCAGTACTTC. The chain employs TRBV6-5 and TRBJ2-7; D gene unclear. Germline CDR1 reads MNHEY; CDR2 reads SVGAGI. The CDR3 consists of 14 residues. V was shortened by 2 bases and J by 3 bases, with 11 bases between the two germline ends.

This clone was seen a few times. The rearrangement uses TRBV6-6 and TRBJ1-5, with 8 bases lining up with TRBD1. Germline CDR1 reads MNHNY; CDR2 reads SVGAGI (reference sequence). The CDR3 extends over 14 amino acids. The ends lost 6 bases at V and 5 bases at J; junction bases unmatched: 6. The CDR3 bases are TGTGCCAGCAGGGACAGGGTTTTCGATCAGCCCCAGCATTTT. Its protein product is CASRDRVFDQPQHF.

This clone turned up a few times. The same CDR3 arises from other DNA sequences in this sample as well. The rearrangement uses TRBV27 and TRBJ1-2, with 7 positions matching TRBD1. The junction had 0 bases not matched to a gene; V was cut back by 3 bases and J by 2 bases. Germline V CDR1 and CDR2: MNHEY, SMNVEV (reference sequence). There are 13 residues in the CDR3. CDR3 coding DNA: TGTGCCAGCAGTTTCAGGGGGAACTATGGCTACACCTTC. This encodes CASSFRGNYGYTF.

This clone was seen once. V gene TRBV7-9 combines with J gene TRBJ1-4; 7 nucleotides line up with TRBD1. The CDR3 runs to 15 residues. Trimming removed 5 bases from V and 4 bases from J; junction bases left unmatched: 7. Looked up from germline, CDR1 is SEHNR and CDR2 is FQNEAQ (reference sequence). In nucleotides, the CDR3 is TGTGCCAGCAGCACGTCGGGACAGCTTAATGAAAAACTGTTTTTT. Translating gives CASSTSGQLNEKLFF.

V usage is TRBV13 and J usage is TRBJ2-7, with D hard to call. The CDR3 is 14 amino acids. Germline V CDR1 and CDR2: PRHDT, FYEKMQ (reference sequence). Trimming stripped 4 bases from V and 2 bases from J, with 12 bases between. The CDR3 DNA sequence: TGTGCCAGCAGCTCCGACTTTAACACCTACGAGCAGTACTTC. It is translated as CASSSDFNTYEQYF.